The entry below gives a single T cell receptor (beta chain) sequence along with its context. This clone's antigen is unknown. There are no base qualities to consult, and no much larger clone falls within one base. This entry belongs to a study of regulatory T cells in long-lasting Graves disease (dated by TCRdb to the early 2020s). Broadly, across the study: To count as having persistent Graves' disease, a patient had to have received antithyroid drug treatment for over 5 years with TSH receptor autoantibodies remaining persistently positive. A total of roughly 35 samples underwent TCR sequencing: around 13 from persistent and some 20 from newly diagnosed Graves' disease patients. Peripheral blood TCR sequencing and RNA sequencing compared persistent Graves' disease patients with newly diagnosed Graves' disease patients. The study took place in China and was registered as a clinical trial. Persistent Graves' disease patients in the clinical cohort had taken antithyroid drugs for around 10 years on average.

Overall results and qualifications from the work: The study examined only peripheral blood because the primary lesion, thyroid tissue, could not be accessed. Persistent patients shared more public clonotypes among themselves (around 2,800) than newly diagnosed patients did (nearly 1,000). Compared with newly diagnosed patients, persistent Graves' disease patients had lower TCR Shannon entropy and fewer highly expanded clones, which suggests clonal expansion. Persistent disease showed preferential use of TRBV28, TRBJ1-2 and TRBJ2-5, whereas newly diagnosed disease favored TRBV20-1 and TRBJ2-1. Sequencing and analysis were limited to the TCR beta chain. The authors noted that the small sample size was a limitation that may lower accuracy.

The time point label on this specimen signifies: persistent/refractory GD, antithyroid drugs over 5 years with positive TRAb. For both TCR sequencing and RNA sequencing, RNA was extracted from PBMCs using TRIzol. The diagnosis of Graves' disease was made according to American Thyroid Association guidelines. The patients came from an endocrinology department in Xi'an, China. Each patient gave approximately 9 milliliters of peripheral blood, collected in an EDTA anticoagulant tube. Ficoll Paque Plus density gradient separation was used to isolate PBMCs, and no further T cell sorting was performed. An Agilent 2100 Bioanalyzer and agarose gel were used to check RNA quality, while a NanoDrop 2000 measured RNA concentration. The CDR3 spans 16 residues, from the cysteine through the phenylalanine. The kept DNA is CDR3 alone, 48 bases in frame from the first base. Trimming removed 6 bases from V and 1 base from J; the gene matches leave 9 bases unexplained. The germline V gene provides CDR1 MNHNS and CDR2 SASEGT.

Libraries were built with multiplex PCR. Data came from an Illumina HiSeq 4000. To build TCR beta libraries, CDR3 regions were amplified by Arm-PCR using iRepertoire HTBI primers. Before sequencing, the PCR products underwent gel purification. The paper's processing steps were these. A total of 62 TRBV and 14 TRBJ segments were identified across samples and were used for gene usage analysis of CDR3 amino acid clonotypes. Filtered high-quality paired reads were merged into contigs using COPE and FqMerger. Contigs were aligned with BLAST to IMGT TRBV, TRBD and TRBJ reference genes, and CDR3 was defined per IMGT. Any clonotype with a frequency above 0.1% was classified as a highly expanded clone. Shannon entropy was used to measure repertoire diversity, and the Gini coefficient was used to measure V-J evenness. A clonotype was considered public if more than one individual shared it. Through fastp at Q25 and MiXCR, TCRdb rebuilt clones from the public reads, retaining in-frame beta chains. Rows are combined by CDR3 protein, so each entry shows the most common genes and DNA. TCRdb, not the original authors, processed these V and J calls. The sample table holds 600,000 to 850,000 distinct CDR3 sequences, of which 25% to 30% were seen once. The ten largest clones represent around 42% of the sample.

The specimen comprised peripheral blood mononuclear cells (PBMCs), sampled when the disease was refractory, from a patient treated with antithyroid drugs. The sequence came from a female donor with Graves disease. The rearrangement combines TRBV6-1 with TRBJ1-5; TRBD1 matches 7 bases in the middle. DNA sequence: TGTGCCAGCAGCAGCAAAGACAGGGCCAGCAATCAGCCCCAGCATTTT. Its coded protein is CASSSKDRASNQPQHF.